These 10 T cell receptor beta chains originate from one sample sequenced in a study of shared clonotypes between healthy human individuals. Sequenced by immunoSEQ multiplex PCR; TCRdb stores in-frame clones only, minus some. This sample has roughly 890,000 clones, with 90% to 95% found just once. Terminally differentiated effector memory CD45RA+ cells were excluded from the naive CD8 cells, which were CD45RO-negative and positively selected for CCR7. Specimen: naive CD8+ T cells sorted from blood. The source is a man aged 25-45 years in good health.

A note on this clone: Other DNA sequences in the same sample also yield this CDR3. This rearrangement joins TRBV28 to TRBJ2-7; TRBD2 matches 10 bases. The trim removed 5 bases at V and 3 bases at J, leaving 7 bases unmatched. Germline assignment: CDR1 MDHEN and CDR2 SYDVKM. The length of the CDR3 is 15 residues. CDR3 region: CASSPRTSGSYEQYF. The CDR3 DNA reads as TGTGCCAGCAGTCCTAGGACTAGCGGCAGCTACGAGCAGTACTTC.

The chain uses TRBV7-9 and TRBJ2-1; a possible D gene is TRBD2 (6 bases). Germline values: CDR1 SEHNR, CDR2 FQNEAQ (reference sequence). The CDR3 runs to 15 residues. V was cut by 5 bases and J by 6 bases, with 17 bases left in between. In DNA form, the CDR3 reads TGTGCCAGCAGCATGGACGGCGCGGGGAGCAATGAGCAGTTCTTC. This sequence encodes CASSMDGAGSNEQFF.

This CDR3 reads CAWTPGHLNQEQFF. Written as DNA, the CDR3 is TGTGCCTGGACCCCGGGACACTTAAACCAGGAGCAGTTCTTC. The chain links TRBV30 to TRBJ2-1; a weak D match, TRBD1 (6 bases). This CDR3 is built from 14 residues. CDR1 is GTSNPN, CDR2 SVGIG, per germline (reference sequence). The V end lost 4 bases, the J end lost 10 bases, and 20 bases lay between the germline ends.

The chain couples TRBV27 to TRBJ2-1; D ambiguous. This CDR3 comprises 17 residues. Per the germline V gene, CDR1 is MNHEY and CDR2 is SMNVEV (reference sequence). V lost 5 bases, J lost 4 bases, and 21 bases lay in between. The CDR3 DNA reads TGTGCCAGCAGTCCGATCGGGTTGGGTATTACATACAATGAGCAGTTCTTC. It yields the protein CASSPIGLGITYNEQFF.

A single count supports this clone. The genes are TRBV5-1 and TRBJ1-1; D is perhaps TRBD1 (6 bases). The V end was cut by 4 bases, the J end by 1 base, with 11 bases between. The CDR3 extends over 14 amino acids. Per the germline V gene, CDR1 is SGHRS and CDR2 is YFSETQ. The CDR3 reads CASSVDRRNTEAFF. The CDR3 DNA reads as TGCGCCAGCAGCGTGGACAGACGGAACACTGAAGCTTTCTTT.

The V gene is TRBV9, the J gene TRBJ2-3; TRBD2 aligns across 12 bases. Looked up from germline, CDR1 is SGDLS and CDR2 is YYNGEE. Unmatched junction bases numbered 8, after V lost 3 bases and J lost 3 bases. CDR3 length equals 17 residues. The DNA of the CDR3 is TGTGCCAGCAGCGCAGGGGTACTAGCGGGAGGAACAGATACGCAGTATTTT. Amino acid sequence: CASSAGVLAGGTDTQYF.

The chain recombines TRBV5-5 with TRBJ1-4, with D perhaps TRBD1 (5 bases). Trimming removed 3 bases from V and 8 bases from J, with 23 bases in between. The CDR3 is 17 residues long. Germline V CDR1 and CDR2: SGHKS, YYEKEE (reference sequence). CDR3 protein: CASSSGLGGERAEKLFF. CDR3 bases: TGTGCCAGCAGCTCGGGACTCGGTGGGGAAAGAGCGGAAAAACTGTTTTTT.

The chain couples TRBV27 to TRBJ2-3; D may be TRBD2 (6 bases). Trimming took 3 bases from V and 0 from J, leaving 10 bases between them. The CDR3 spans 15 residues. CDR1 and CDR2 (germline): MNHEY, SMNVEV (reference sequence). The CDR3 sequence is CASSFTSSSTDTQYF. The CDR3 nucleotides read TGTGCCAGCAGTTTTACTAGCAGTAGCACAGATACGCAGTATTTT.

In its sample, this clone was seen once. The V gene is TRBV19, the J gene TRBJ1-5; tentative D call: TRBD1 (6 bases). The germline V gene encodes CDR1 LNHDA and CDR2 SQIVND (reference sequence). The CDR3 totals 14 residues. V dropped 10 bases and J dropped 0 bases, with 13 bases sitting between them. The CDR3, as DNA: TGTGCCACCCAGGACAGTGATAGCAATCAGCCCCAGCATTTT. It specifies CATQDSDSNQPQHF.

In nucleotides, the CDR3 is TGTGCCAGCAGTCCGGGTCCAAACACCGGGGAGCTGTTTTTT. The encoded protein is CASSPGPNTGELFF. The chain recombines TRBV6-4 with TRBJ2-2; D is unresolved. The CDR3 runs 14 residues. The V gene's germline CDR1 is MRHNA and CDR2 SNTAGT. The ends were cut back, 5 bases at V and 2 bases at J, with 9 bases in the middle.